This T cell receptor beta chain stems from a study of blood T cell repertoires in COVID-19. Assay used: immunoSEQ multiplex PCR; TCRdb lists only in-frame clones, some missing. This sample has 240,000 or so clones, with 80% to 90% found just once. Followed longitudinally, the Seattle patients had been enrolled during active infection. V was clipped by 4 bases and J by 3 bases, with 13 bases between them. The CDR3 length is 15 residues. Looked up from germline, CDR1 is KGHSH and CDR2 is LQKENI. The chain recombines TRBV18 with TRBJ2-1, with D tentatively TRBD1 (6 bases). Material: peripheral blood. This sequence was found in a woman of 80 years or more with COVID-19, enrolled during active disease. For the CDR3, the DNA is TGTGCCAGCTCACTCCGGGACAATTTCTACAATGAGCAGTTCTTC. This codes for CASSLRDNFYNEQFF.